The rows below give T cell receptor beta chains drawn from one sample of a study of blood T cell repertoires in COVID-19. The assay was immunoSEQ multiplex PCR, and TCRdb's table has in-frame clones only and misses some. Among approximately 150,000 clones listed, approximately 88% were seen once. The sample comprised peripheral blood. The receptor source for this set is an older man with active COVID-19. Each CDR3 is given without its conserved first and last residue. The order of the fields is V gene, CDR3 length, J gene, CDR3 protein.

v_gene: TRBV5-5; len: 15; j_gene: TRBJ2-2; CDR3aa: ASRGLAGGPGAGELF
v_gene: TRBV5-1; len: 16; j_gene: TRBJ2-2; CDR3aa: ASSPRLTGETGAGELF
v_gene: TRBV30; len: 12; j_gene: TRBJ2-2; CDR3aa: AWSQGRNTGELF
v_gene: TRBV6-2/TRBV6-3; len: 12; j_gene: TRBJ1-1; CDR3aa: ASSNRGGAAEAF
v_gene: TRBV30; len: 16; j_gene: TRBJ2-6; CDR3aa: AWGRAQGTRSGANVLT
v_gene: TRBV9; len: 14; j_gene: TRBJ2-2; CDR3aa: ASSVSAAGGFGELF
v_gene: TRBV27; len: 13; j_gene: TRBJ2-6; CDR3aa: ASSPQGSGANVLT
v_gene: TRBV9; len: 17; j_gene: TRBJ2-6; CDR3aa: ASSSSGTSGRTGANVLT
v_gene: TRBV11-2; len: 13; j_gene: TRBJ2-1; CDR3aa: ASRPGTGGYNEQF
v_gene: TRBV4-2; len: 14; j_gene: TRBJ2-2; CDR3aa: ASSQTSGRYTGELF
v_gene: TRBV21-1; len: 16; j_gene: TRBJ2-7; CDR3aa: ASSKVSRASGSSYEQY
v_gene: TRBV6-6; len: 14; j_gene: TRBJ2-7; CDR3aa: ASSYSKSGSHSEQY
v_gene: TRBV4-1; len: 11; j_gene: TRBJ2-1; CDR3aa: ASSQEPDNEQF
v_gene: TRBV7-9; len: 13; j_gene: TRBJ2-7; CDR3aa: ASSPRQGTPYEQY
v_gene: TRBV5-6; len: 13; j_gene: TRBJ1-2; CDR3aa: ASSRRQGAYYGYT
v_gene: TRBV29-1; len: 11; j_gene: TRBJ1-1; CDR3aa: SSSMAGGTEAF
v_gene: TRBV30; len: 9; j_gene: TRBJ1-2; CDR3aa: AWSDKYGYT
v_gene: TRBV5-1; len: 11; j_gene: TRBJ2-1; CDR3aa: ASSRGEGREQF
v_gene: TRBV29-1; len: 11; j_gene: TRBJ2-1; CDR3aa: STLPLAGIEQF
v_gene: TRBV10-2; len: 10; j_gene: TRBJ2-7; CDR3aa: ASRRGSYEQY
v_gene: TRBV5-1; len: 13; j_gene: TRBJ1-3; CDR3aa: ASSLDGSSGNTIY
v_gene: TRBV28; len: 12; j_gene: TRBJ2-2; CDR3aa: ASSLLAGTGELF
v_gene: TRBV5-1; len: 15; j_gene: TRBJ1-3; CDR3aa: ASRPGQGAGSGNTIY
v_gene: TRBV3-1/TRBV3-2; len: 14; j_gene: TRBJ1-4; CDR3aa: ASSQAGGRGREKLF
v_gene: TRBV29-1; len: 10; j_gene: TRBJ1-4; CDR3aa: SVEDGDEKLF
v_gene: TRBV6-6; len: 12; j_gene: TRBJ1-3; CDR3aa: ASSGQFSGNTIY
v_gene: TRBV10-3; len: 13; j_gene: TRBJ2-2; CDR3aa: AISPLGGSTGELF
v_gene: TRBV3-1/TRBV3-2; len: 14; j_gene: TRBJ1-1; CDR3aa: ASSQDPRGGNTEAF
v_gene: TRBV5-1; len: 13; j_gene: TRBJ2-7; CDR3aa: ASSWDRGGAYEQY
v_gene: TRBV30; len: 11; j_gene: TRBJ2-7; CDR3aa: AWSVGLAYEQY
v_gene: TRBV30; len: 13; j_gene: TRBJ2-2; CDR3aa: AWSVRSGATGELF
v_gene: TRBV5-1; len: 13; j_gene: TRBJ2-7; CDR3aa: ASSLTGLAGDEQY
v_gene: TRBV28; len: 13; j_gene: TRBJ1-5; CDR3aa: ASSLSTGVDQPQH
v_gene: TRBV5-1; len: 13; j_gene: TRBJ2-5; CDR3aa: ASSAYRGRRETQY
v_gene: TRBV9; len: 13; j_gene: TRBJ2-1; CDR3aa: ASSVGEAGSNEQF
v_gene: TRBV3-1/TRBV3-2; len: 13; j_gene: TRBJ2-5; CDR3aa: ASRTSGRAEETQY
v_gene: TRBV19; len: 12; j_gene: TRBJ1-6; CDR3aa: ASSRDRENSPLH
v_gene: TRBV9; len: 11; j_gene: TRBJ1-1; CDR3aa: ASRGLQGAEAF
v_gene: TRBV30; len: 12; j_gene: TRBJ2-1; CDR3aa: AWRPLAGKGEQF
v_gene: TRBV3-1/TRBV3-2; len: 12; j_gene: TRBJ2-5; CDR3aa: ASSRSGGQETQY
v_gene: TRBV2; len: 14; j_gene: TRBJ2-7; CDR3aa: ASTRGGQVSSYEQY
v_gene: TRBV5-5; len: 13; j_gene: TRBJ1-1; CDR3aa: ASRLGTGSNTEAF
v_gene: TRBV28; len: 11; j_gene: TRBJ1-3; CDR3aa: ASSRGFGNTIY
v_gene: TRBV7-9; len: 12; j_gene: TRBJ2-1; CDR3aa: ASSLGQGMGEQF
v_gene: TRBV19; len: 13; j_gene: TRBJ2-5; CDR3aa: ASSIGDRGAETQY
v_gene: TRBV19; len: 14; j_gene: TRBJ1-5; CDR3aa: ASSIGGQQINQPQH
v_gene: TRBV11-2; len: 13; j_gene: TRBJ2-1; CDR3aa: ASSLARGPYNEQF
v_gene: TRBV6-2/TRBV6-3; len: 12; j_gene: TRBJ1-1; CDR3aa: ASSTSRQNTEAF
v_gene: TRBV5-4; len: 11; j_gene: TRBJ2-7; CDR3aa: ASSVDRTGEQY
v_gene: TRBV4-3; len: 12; j_gene: TRBJ1-2; CDR3aa: ASRRGGRGYGYT
v_gene: TRBV5-4; len: 12; j_gene: TRBJ1-4; CDR3aa: ASSTGQGREKLF
v_gene: TRBV30; len: 11; j_gene: TRBJ2-3; CDR3aa: AWRTASTDTQY
v_gene: TRBV6-5; len: 13; j_gene: TRBJ1-1; CDR3aa: ASREYRATNTEAF
v_gene: TRBV19; len: 12; j_gene: TRBJ2-1; CDR3aa: ASSTQTGLGEQF
v_gene: TRBV5-1; len: 15; j_gene: TRBJ1-1; CDR3aa: ASSLQTGGIVNTEAF
v_gene: TRBV19; len: 13; j_gene: TRBJ1-5; CDR3aa: ASRASGSLNQPQH
v_gene: TRBV2; len: 15; j_gene: TRBJ2-2; CDR3aa: ASSGDPGTGLAGELF
v_gene: TRBV7-9; len: 13; j_gene: TRBJ2-7; CDR3aa: ASSLVPSGSHEQY
v_gene: TRBV5-1; len: 13; j_gene: TRBJ1-1; CDR3aa: ASSPKGGGHTEAF
v_gene: TRBV2; len: 12; j_gene: TRBJ1-1; CDR3aa: ASCITGVNTEAF